A selection of T cell receptor beta chains follows, all from one sample in a study of OX40 agonist ivuxolimab in advanced cancers. Using immunoSEQ multiplex PCR, the repertoire was profiled, and TCRdb retains in-frame clones only, with some absent. The table shows around 55,000 clones, with around 89% occurring only once. This sample comprised CD4+ or CD8+ T cells sorted from blood, obtained in a trial of the OX40 agonist ivuxolimab. Every receptor here comes from an adult with an advanced solid tumor such as melanoma, head and neck, liver or kidney cancer. Both conserved end residues are part of each CDR3. A D gene is named only where the DNA matches it firmly. Clone size is shown for a subset of rows, as once, few, many or a class of expanded clone.

d_call	v_call	clone_size	j_call	cdr3_nt	cdr3_aa
-	TRBV6-6	-	TRBJ1-1	TGTGCCAGCAGTTACTCGACAGGCCTTGACACTGAAGCTTTCTTT	CASSYSTGLDTEAFF
-	TRBV30	-	TRBJ2-4	TGTGCCTATGCGGGCCCTAGGAACATTCAGTACTTC	CAYAGPRNIQYF
-	TRBV4-2	-	TRBJ2-3	TGTGCCAGCAGCCAAGAAAGGAGCAGGGGCACAGATACGCAGTATTTT	CASSQERSRGTDTQYF
-	TRBV30	-	TRBJ2-1	TGTGCCTGGAGTGGGTTTGAGAATGAGCAGTTCTTC	CAWSGFENEQFF
-	TRBV6-5	-	TRBJ2-1	TGTGCCAGCAGCGACAGAATGAACAATGAGCAGTTCTTC	CASSDRMNNEQFF
-	TRBV4-2	-	TRBJ1-5	TGTGCCAGCAGCCAAGAGAACGGGATTAGCAATCAGCCCCAGCATTTT	CASSQENGISNQPQHF
TRBD2	TRBV27	-	TRBJ2-4	TGTGCCAGCAGTGTCGGGACTAGCGGGAGCGGCATTCAGTACTTC	CASSVGTSGSGIQYF
-	TRBV7-2	-	TRBJ2-3	TGTGCCAGCAGTTTTTTAGTAGCCGCAGATACGCAGTATTTT	CASSFLVAADTQYF
-	TRBV2	-	TRBJ1-6	TGTGCCAGCAGTGAAAGACAGGCCCCCCCCCTCCACTTT	CASSERQAPPLHF
TRBD2	TRBV5-1	-	TRBJ2-2	TGCGCCAGCAGCACCCCAGGGCGGGAGGGCCTTAACACCGGGGAGCTGTTTTTT	CASSTPGREGLNTGELFF
TRBD1	TRBV19	-	TRBJ1-2	TGTGCCAGTACCGGGACAGGGTATGGCTACACCTTC	CASTGTGYGYTF
TRBD2	TRBV7-9	-	TRBJ2-1	TGTGCCAGCAGCTCCTTGACTAGCGGCTCCTACAATGAGCAGTTCTTC	CASSSLTSGSYNEQFF
-	TRBV25-1	-	TRBJ2-1	TGTGCCAGCGGGGGAGGGGGCAGTATTTACAATGAGCAGTTCTTC	CASGGGGSIYNEQFF
-	TRBV7-2	-	TRBJ2-1	TGTGCCAGCAGCTTAGGGGCGGGTATGAGCTCCTACAATGAGCAGTTCTTC	CASSLGAGMSSYNEQFF
-	TRBV5-1	-	TRBJ2-7	TGCGCCAGCAGCCCATCGGGACAATCCTACGAGCAGTACTTC	CASSPSGQSYEQYF
-	TRBV5-6	-	TRBJ2-2	TGTGCCAGCAGCTTGGAGACTACTTACACCGGGGAGCTGTTTTTT	CASSLETTYTGELFF
-	TRBV11-2	once	TRBJ2-3	TGTGTTGAGGGGGAGCCAGATCATACGCAGTATTTT	CVEGEPDHTQYF
TRBD2	TRBV7-9	-	TRBJ2-1	TGTGCCAGCAGCTTAGGCGCGGGGGGACCTCCCTACAATGAGCAGTTCTTC	CASSLGAGGPPYNEQFF
-	TRBV28	-	TRBJ2-2	TGTGCCAGCAGTTTAATTAACACCGGGGAGCTGTTTTTT	CASSLINTGELFF
TRBD2	TRBV7-2	-	TRBJ2-1	TGTGCCAGCAGCCCCGTTGAGCGGGGGCCCTACAATGAGCAGTTCTTC	CASSPVERGPYNEQFF
-	TRBV25-1	-	TRBJ2-1	TGTGCCAGCAGTGAAGGGAAATGGAATGAGCAGTTCTTC	CASSEGKWNEQFF